The clone carrying this TCR beta chain was seen just once. Its antigen is unidentified. This specimen comes from a study of shared clonotypes between healthy human individuals. J gave up 6 bases and V 3 bases, and 2 bases lay outside the gene matches. The CDR3 loop spans 15 amino acids. CDR1 is SGDLS, CDR2 YYNGEE, per germline. Whole-study findings and limits: Larger estimated richness was generally seen in naive subsets than in memory subsets. Sorted-subset samples were not fully sequenced, rarefaction indicated.

Method: immunoSEQ multiplex PCR; TCRdb's copy keeps in-frame clones and lacks some. The data contain 2 million to 3 million clones, over 85% of them singletons. This rearrangement joins TRBV9 to TRBJ2-1, with 14 bases lining up with TRBD2. This clonotype was obtained from a man aged 18 to 29 in good health. Some clones in this sample may be carry-over from other donors' samples. The sequenced material came from naive CD4+ T cells from PBMCs. Subset of the sample: CD45RA+ positively selected. The CDR3 region is CASSAGLAGVNEQFF. In DNA, the CDR3 is TGTGCCAGCAGCGCGGGACTAGCGGGAGTCAATGAGCAGTTCTTC.